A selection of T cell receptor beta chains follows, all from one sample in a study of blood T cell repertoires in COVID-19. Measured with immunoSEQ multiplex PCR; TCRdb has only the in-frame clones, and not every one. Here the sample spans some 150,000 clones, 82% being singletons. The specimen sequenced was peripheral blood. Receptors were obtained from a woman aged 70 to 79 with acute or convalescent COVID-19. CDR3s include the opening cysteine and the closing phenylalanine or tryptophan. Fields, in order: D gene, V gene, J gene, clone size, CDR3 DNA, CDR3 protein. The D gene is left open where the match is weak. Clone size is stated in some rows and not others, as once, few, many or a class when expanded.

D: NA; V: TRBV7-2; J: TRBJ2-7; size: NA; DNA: TGTGCCAGCAGCTTAGAGATCCCGGGTAACTACGAGCAGTACTTC; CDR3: CASSLEIPGNYEQYF
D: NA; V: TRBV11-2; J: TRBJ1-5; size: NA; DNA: TGTGCCAGCAGCTTAGAATCAGGGCAACAGCCCCAGCATTTT; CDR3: CASSLESGQQPQHF
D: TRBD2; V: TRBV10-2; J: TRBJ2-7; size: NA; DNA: TGCGCCAGCAGACTAGCGGGGGAGGTCTACGAGCAGTACTTC; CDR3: CASRLAGEVYEQYF
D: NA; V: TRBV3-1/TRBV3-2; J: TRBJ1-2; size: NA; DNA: TGTGCCAGCAGCCAGCTAAGAGGGTTTGAAGGCTACACCTTC; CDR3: CASSQLRGFEGYTF
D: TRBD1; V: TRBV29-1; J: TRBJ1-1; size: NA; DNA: TGCAGCGTTGAAAGGGGTCAGGGGGTAGCTTTCTTT; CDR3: CSVERGQGVAFF
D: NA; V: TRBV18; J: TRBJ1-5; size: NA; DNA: TGTGCCAGCTCACCAGGTGGACAGCCCAATCAGCCCCAGCATTTT; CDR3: CASSPGGQPNQPQHF
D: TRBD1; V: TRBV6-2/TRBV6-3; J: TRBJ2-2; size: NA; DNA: TGTGCCAGCAGTTATGGACAGGGATACACCGGGGAGCTGTTTTTT; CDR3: CASSYGQGYTGELFF
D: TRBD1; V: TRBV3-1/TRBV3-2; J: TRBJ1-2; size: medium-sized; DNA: TGTGCCAGCAGCCGACAGGGAACCAACTATGGCTACACCTTC; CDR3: CASSRQGTNYGYTF
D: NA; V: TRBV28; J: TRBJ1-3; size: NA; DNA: TGTGCCAGCAGTTTCCTAAGGAGCTCTGGAAACACCATATATTTT; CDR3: CASSFLRSSGNTIYF
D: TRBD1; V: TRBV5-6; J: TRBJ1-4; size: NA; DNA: TGTGCCAGCAGGAGGTGGGCGGACAGGGGCCCTCGGCTGTTTTTT; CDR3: CASRRWADRGPRLFF
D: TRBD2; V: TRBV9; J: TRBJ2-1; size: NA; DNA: TGTGCCAGCAGCGTAGCTACCGGGGGACTAGCGGGGAATGAGCAGTTCTTC; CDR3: CASSVATGGLAGNEQFF
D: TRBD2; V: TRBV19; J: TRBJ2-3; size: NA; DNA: TGTGCCAGTAGTATGGGTCTAGCGGGAGGGCAAGATACGCAGTATTTT; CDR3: CASSMGLAGGQDTQYF
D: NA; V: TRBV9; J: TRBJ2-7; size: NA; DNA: TGTGCCAGCAGCGTAGCGCCCCGGGGCGAGCAGTACTTC; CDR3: CASSVAPRGEQYF
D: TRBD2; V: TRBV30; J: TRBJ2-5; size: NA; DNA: TGTGCCTGGAGTGTGGGTGGCGGGGGGTACCAAGAGACCCAGTACTTC; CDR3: CAWSVGGGGYQETQYF
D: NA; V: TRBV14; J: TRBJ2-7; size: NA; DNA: TGTGCCAGCAGCCAAGTTAGGGGGAGCGAGCAGTACTTC; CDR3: CASSQVRGSEQYF
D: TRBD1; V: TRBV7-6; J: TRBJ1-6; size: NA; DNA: TGTGCCAGCAGCTTAGAAGGACAGGGAGGAAGGTCACCCCTCCACTTT; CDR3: CASSLEGQGGRSPLHF
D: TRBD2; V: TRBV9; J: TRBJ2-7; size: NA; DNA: TGTGCCAGCAGCGTAGATAGCGGGGTTTCCTACGAGCAGTACTTC; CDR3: CASSVDSGVSYEQYF
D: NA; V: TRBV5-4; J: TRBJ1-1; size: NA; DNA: TGTGCCAGCAGCTTGGCTAGGCAGTTGAACACTGAAGCTTTCTTT; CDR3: CASSLARQLNTEAFF
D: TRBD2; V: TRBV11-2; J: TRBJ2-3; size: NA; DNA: TGTGCCAGCAGCTTCTCTACCAGCGGGGGGGCAGATACGCAGTATTTT; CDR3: CASSFSTSGGADTQYF
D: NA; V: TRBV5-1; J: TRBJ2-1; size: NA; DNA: TGCGCCAGTCGGAGGGGGCTCGCCCCCCCGAATGAGCAGTTCTTC; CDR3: CASRRGLAPPNEQFF
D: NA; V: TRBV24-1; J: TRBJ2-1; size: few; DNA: TGTGCCACCAGTGATTTAGGACTACGAAAGCAGTTCTTC; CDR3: CATSDLGLRKQFF
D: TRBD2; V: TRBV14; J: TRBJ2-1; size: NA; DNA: TGTGCCAGCAGCGGGACTAGCGGGATCTCCTACAATGAGCAGTTCTTC; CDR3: CASSGTSGISYNEQFF
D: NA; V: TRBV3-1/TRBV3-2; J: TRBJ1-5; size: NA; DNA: TGTGCCAGCAGCCCCGGGGGAGGGGGAGGGAGCAATCAGCCCCAGCATTTT; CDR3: CASSPGGGGGSNQPQHF
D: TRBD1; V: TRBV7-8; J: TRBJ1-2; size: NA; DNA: TGTGCCAGCAGACCTTCCGGACAGGGCTATGGCTACACCTTC; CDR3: CASRPSGQGYGYTF
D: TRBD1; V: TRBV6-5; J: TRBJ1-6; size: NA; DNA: TGTGCCAGCAGTTTAGCCGGGACAGGGGGAAATTCACCCCTCCACTTT; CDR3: CASSLAGTGGNSPLHF
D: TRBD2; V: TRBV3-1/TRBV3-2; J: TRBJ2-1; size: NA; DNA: TGTGCCAGCAGCCCCGTAGCGGGAGTTTCCTACAATGAGCAGTTCTTC; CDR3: CASSPVAGVSYNEQFF
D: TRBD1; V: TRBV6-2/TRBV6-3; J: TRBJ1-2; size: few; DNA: TGTGCCAGCAGTTTGGGGATGGGGACAGGGTATACCACCTTC; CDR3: CASSLGMGTGYTTF
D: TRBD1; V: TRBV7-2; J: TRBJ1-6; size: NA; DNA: TGTGCCAGCAGCTTAGTCGGACAGGCTAATTCACCCCTCCACTTT; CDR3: CASSLVGQANSPLHF
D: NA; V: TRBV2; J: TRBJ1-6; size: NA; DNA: TGTGCCAGCAGGGCAGACTATAATTCACCCCTCCACTTT; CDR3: CASRADYNSPLHF
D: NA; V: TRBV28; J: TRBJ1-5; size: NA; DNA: TGTGCCAGCAGTTTATCGGTAGGGGTTCAGCCCCAGCATTTT; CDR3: CASSLSVGVQPQHF
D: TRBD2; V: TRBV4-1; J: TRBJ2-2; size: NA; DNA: TGCGCCAGCAGCCAAGTCTACGCGGGAGTAAACACCGGGGAGCTGTTTTTT; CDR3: CASSQVYAGVNTGELFF
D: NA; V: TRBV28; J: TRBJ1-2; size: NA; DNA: TGTGCCAGCAGGGCTGACAGCTATGGCTACACCTTC; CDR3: CASRADSYGYTF
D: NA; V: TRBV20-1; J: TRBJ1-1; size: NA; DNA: TGCAGTGCTAGTAACGGGAACACTGAAGCTTTCTTT; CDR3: CSASNGNTEAFF
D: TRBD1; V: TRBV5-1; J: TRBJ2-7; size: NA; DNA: TGCGCCAGCAGCTTCGGGACAGGGGCCTACGAGCAGTACTTC; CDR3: CASSFGTGAYEQYF
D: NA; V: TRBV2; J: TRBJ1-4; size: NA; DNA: TGTGCCATCTCCGGGACGGGAGAGGGGAGCTTTGTGCAAACTAATGAAAAACTGTTTTTT; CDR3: CAISGTGEGSFVQTNEKLFF